The 18 T cell receptor beta chains reported below all come from one sample, sequenced in a study of shared clonotypes between healthy human individuals. Repertoires were generated with immunoSEQ multiplex PCR, while TCRdb's copy carries only in-frame clones and drops some. The sample includes around 690,000 clones, about 90% of them seen just once. What was sequenced was memory CD8+ T cells from PBMCs. Subset in this sample: CD45RO+ cells pooled with CCR7-negative TemRA cells. Receptors were obtained from a man aged 18 to 30 in good health. Some clones in this sample may be carry-over from other donors' samples.

V usage is TRBV7-8 and J usage is TRBJ2-5; D is unclear. CDR3 length: 14 amino acids. Per the germline V gene, CDR1 is SGHVS and CDR2 is FQNEAQ. The V end lost 1 base, the J end lost 3 bases, and 9 bases lay between the germline ends. The CDR3 spells CASSLVGLKETQYF. DNA of the CDR3: TGTGCCAGCAGCTTAGTTGGTCTCAAAGAGACCCAGTACTTC.

The J gene is TRBJ1-1, the V gene TRBV27; D not resolved. This CDR3 region has 13 residues. CDR1 MNHEY and CDR2 SMNVEV come from the germline V gene (reference sequence). Trimming stripped 2 bases from V and 7 bases from J, with 11 bases between. CDR3 bases: TGTGCCAGCAGTTTAGTTTTCAATGGTGAAGCTTTCTTT. Protein sequence: CASSLVFNGEAFF.

This chain joins TRBV6-5 and TRBJ2-7, with TRBD2 identical over 10 bases. Looked up from germline, CDR1 is MNHEY and CDR2 is SVGAGI. The ends lost 4 bases at V and 5 bases at J; junction bases unmatched: 5. The CDR3 consists of 14 residues. Written as DNA, the CDR3 is TGTGCCAGCAGTTTTGTAGCGGGGGGCAACGAGCAGTACTTC. Its translation is CASSFVAGGNEQYF.

The V and J genes are TRBV4-1 and TRBJ1-5, with D unclear. Trimming took 5 bases from V and 0 from J, leaving 11 bases between them. The CDR3 has 15 residues. Germline assignment: CDR1 MGHRA and CDR2 YSYEKL. This CDR3 reads CASSGWMDSNQPQHF. CDR3 nucleotide sequence: TGCGCCAGCAGCGGTTGGATGGATAGCAATCAGCCCCAGCATTTT.

V gene TRBV14 combines with J gene TRBJ2-4; tentatively, D is TRBD2 (5 bases). The CDR3 has 15 amino acids. The germline V gene encodes CDR1 SGHDN and CDR2 FVKESK. With 1 base removed from V and 5 bases from J, the gap between germline ends came to 12 bases. For the CDR3, the DNA is TGTGCCAGCAGCCAAGGCCCGGGAATTCAAAACATTCAGTACTTC. Translating it yields CASSQGPGIQNIQYF.

The rearrangement uses TRBV9 and TRBJ2-7; 9 bases align to TRBD2. Germline V CDR1 and CDR2: SGDLS, YYNGEE. The CDR3 sequence is 14 residues long. Trimming removed 3 bases from V and 7 bases from J; junction bases left unmatched: 8. The CDR3 loop reads CASSETGTSKEQYF. CDR3 coding DNA: TGTGCCAGCAGCGAGACAGGGACTAGCAAAGAGCAGTACTTC.

J is TRBJ2-1 and V is TRBV12-2; the D call TRBD2 from the table was never checked on the DNA. TRBV12-2 is a documented pseudogene. This CDR3 spans 17 amino acids. CDR3 bases: TGTGCAAGTCGCTTAGGCGGACTAGCGGGATTTTGCTATGAGCAGTTCTTC. This sequence encodes CASRLGGLAGFCYEQFF.

This CDR3 is CASSLDSPLGVSTGTDTQYF. For the CDR3, the DNA is TGTGCCAGCAGCTTAGACTCGCCGCTGGGGGTAAGCACGGGCACAGATACGCAGTATTTT. The chain uses TRBV7-6 and TRBJ2-3; D is possibly TRBD1 or TRBD2 (5 bases each). The CDR3 extends over 20 amino acids. The germline V gene has CDR1 SGHVS and CDR2 FNYEAQ. V lost 1 base and J lost 1, with 24 bases in between.

The chain employs TRBV29-1 and TRBJ2-7; D not certain. This CDR3 has 10 residues. Per germline, CDR1 SQVTM and CDR2 ANQGSEA. The V end was cut by 4 bases, the J end by 3 bases, with 4 bases between. For the CDR3, the DNA is TGCAGCGTTGGGGGCTACGAGCAGTACTTC. Protein product: CSVGGYEQYF.

The chain uses TRBV6-4 and TRBJ2-3, with D uncertain. Germline V gene lookup returns CDR1 MRHNA and CDR2 SNTAGT. V lost 0 bases to trimming and J lost 5 bases, with 12 bases between them. The CDR3 covers 15 residues. This CDR3 reads CASSDSAALGDTQYF. The CDR3 DNA reads TGTGCCAGCAGTGACTCTGCGGCCCTGGGAGATACGCAGTATTTT.

CDR3 region: CAISYTEFNSGNTIYF. The CDR3, as DNA: TGTGCCATCAGTTACACAGAGTTCAACTCTGGAAACACCATATATTTT. V and J are TRBV10-3 and TRBJ1-3; D remains ambiguous. Germline CDR1 ENHRY, CDR2 SYGVKD. The CDR3 totals 16 residues. V dropped 5 bases and J dropped 0 bases, with 14 bases sitting between them.

The chain links TRBV14 to TRBJ1-1; D gene unclear. V was trimmed by 5 bases and J by 0 bases, leaving 13 bases between them. This CDR3 is built from 15 residues. CDR1 SGHDN and CDR2 FVKESK come from the germline V gene. The chain's CDR3 is CASSLTRVMNTEAFF. The CDR3 bases are TGTGCCAGCAGCTTGACCCGAGTGATGAACACTGAAGCTTTCTTT. Together with reference TRBV14 and TRBJ1-1, the CDR3 gives the full variable domain: EAGVTQFPSHSVIEKGQTVTLRCDPISGHDNLYWYRRVMGKEIKFLLHFVKESKQDESGMPNNRFLAERTGGTYSTLKVQPAELEDSGVYFCASSLTRVMNTEAFFGQGTRLTVV.

The chain joins TRBV28 to TRBJ2-7; 8 bases fit TRBD2. Trimming cost V 3 bases and J 13 bases; bases outside gene matches: 5. Germline V gene lookup returns CDR1 MDHEN and CDR2 SYDVKM. This CDR3 spans 11 amino acids. This CDR3 is CASSFVGRVYF. The DNA of the CDR3 is TGTGCCAGCAGTTTTGTCGGGAGGGTCTACTTC.

The chain joins TRBV7-8 to TRBJ2-3; the D gene is possibly TRBD2 (6 bases). The CDR3 runs 15 residues. V lost 5 bases and J 1 base, leaving 13 bases between the germline ends. The germline V gene encodes CDR1 SGHVS and CDR2 FQNEAQ. The CDR3 protein is CASSILTGGTDTQYF. The CDR3 DNA reads as TGTGCCAGCAGCATACTCACGGGGGGCACAGATACGCAGTATTTT.

J is TRBJ2-1 and V is TRBV25-1; 9 bases fit TRBD2. The CDR3 is 16 residues long. V trimming: 1 base; J trimming: 4 bases; junction bases outside the gene matches: 5. The V gene's germline CDR1 is MGHDK and CDR2 SYGVNS. The CDR3 loop is CASSEWGGRAYNEQFF. CDR3 in DNA: TGTGCCAGCAGTGAATGGGGCGGGAGGGCTTACAATGAGCAGTTCTTC.

Details on this clone: A much more abundant neighbour one base away suggests this may be a read error. The same CDR3 can be traced to other DNA sequences in this sample. The chain couples TRBV27 to TRBJ2-7; 9 positions match TRBD1. Trimming removed 3 bases from V and 4 bases from J; junction bases left unmatched: 1. CDR3 length: 13 amino acids. Germline V gene data show CDR1 as MNHEY and CDR2 as SMNVEV (reference sequence). CDR3 amino acids: CASSFGQGYEQYF. CDR3 nucleotide sequence: TGTGCCAGCAGTTTTGGACAGGGGTACGAGCAGTACTTC.

The chain employs TRBV19 and TRBJ2-7, with 14 positions matching TRBD2. The V gene end was trimmed by 5 bases and the J gene end by 4 bases; junction bases not matched to a gene: 10. CDR3 length: 17 amino acids. Germline V lookup: CDR1 LNHDA, CDR2 SQIVND (reference sequence). The CDR3 reads CASSLGLAGEGGYEQYF. The CDR3 bases are TGTGCCAGTAGTTTGGGACTAGCGGGAGAAGGTGGTTACGAGCAGTACTTC.

The CDR3 sequence is CASSLAQGWDTEAFF. CDR3 nucleotide sequence: TGCGCCAGCAGCTTGGCACAGGGGTGGGACACTGAAGCTTTCTTT. The rearrangement uses TRBV5-1 and TRBJ1-1, with 7 bases fitting TRBD1. The V gene's germline CDR1 is SGHRS and CDR2 YFSETQ. The CDR3 sequence is 15 residues long. J was trimmed by 3 bases and V by 0 bases; bases with no gene match: 5.